Listed below are T cell receptor beta chains from one sample, sequenced in a study of T cell responses to AZD1222 COVID-19 vaccine. Sequenced by immunoSEQ multiplex PCR; TCRdb stores in-frame clones only, minus some. The listing contains about 140,000 clones. Sequencing was carried out using peripheral blood. These receptors all stem from an adult in good health. Both conserved end residues are trimmed from each CDR3. The D gene is left open where the match is weak.

TRBJ1-1 TRBV2 NA ASSVSGGVTEAF
TRBJ1-1 TRBV5-1 NA ASSLVRMVGGDTEAF
TRBJ2-7 TRBV10-3 NA ARDANAYEQY
TRBJ1-2 TRBV6-5 TRBD1 ASSYSRDRVSYGYT
TRBJ1-2 TRBV5-5 NA ASSLVRDPVRGYT
TRBJ2-2 TRBV5-1 NA ASSLVQVPTGELF
TRBJ1-3 TRBV19 NA ASSLSGNTIY
TRBJ1-1 TRBV19 TRBD1 ASSRTGTEAF
TRBJ1-2 TRBV6-5 NA ASSYYPPGANYGYT
TRBJ1-2 TRBV10-3 NA AISDGTDNYGYT
TRBJ1-1 TRBV2 NA ATPGAGTNTEAF
TRBJ2-2 TRBV6-5 NA ASSYWGGVAGELF
TRBJ1-4 TRBV7-8 NA ASSKGRIPTNEKLF
TRBJ1-4 TRBV7-2 NA ASSLGRRESEKLF
TRBJ1-4 TRBV27 TRBD1 ASSRQGLDEKLF
TRBJ1-1 TRBV5-1 NA ASSLEWRGSTEAF
TRBJ2-5 TRBV19 NA ASSMVPRETQY
TRBJ1-1 TRBV19 NA ASSLGLENTEAF
TRBJ2-5 TRBV6-1 NA ASSELPRGWETQY
TRBJ1-1 TRBV9 NA ASSTGTGTEAF
TRBJ2-3 TRBV4-1 TRBD2 ASSQGTSGGARVADTQY
TRBJ2-1 TRBV7-3 NA ASSRLRADEQF
TRBJ2-2 TRBV9 NA ASSVGMGRILTNTGELF
TRBJ1-5 TRBV19 NA ASSIRQGSRNQPQH
TRBJ2-5 TRBV11-3 TRBD2 ASSPRGGPGGRETQY
TRBJ2-3 TRBV3-1/TRBV3-2 NA ASSQDGTPTDTQY
TRBJ2-3 TRBV7-9 NA ASSSPLSHSSVHTDTQY
TRBJ2-1 TRBV5-1 TRBD2 ASSLAGGTSGNEQF
TRBJ1-1 TRBV5-1 NA ASSLAGAGTEAF
TRBJ1-3 TRBV9 TRBD1 ASSPPLMTGAGNTIY
TRBJ1-6 TRBV28 NA ASKGNTNSPLH
TRBJ2-3 TRBV25-1 NA ASSWGTDTQY
TRBJ2-2 TRBV14 NA ASSRLNTGELF
TRBJ2-5 TRBV11-2 TRBD2 ASSPTTTRLAEETQY
TRBJ1-2 TRBV6-7 NA ASSSIRYGYT
TRBJ1-2 TRBV5-4 NA ASSLGPRTNYGYT
TRBJ1-4 TRBV2 NA ASSEGAGNEKLF
TRBJ2-3 TRBV5-1 TRBD2 ASSLAGSGGAADTQY
TRBJ1-5 TRBV2 NA ASSPGILSNQPQH
TRBJ1-1 TRBV28 NA ASSPGREAF
TRBJ1-3 TRBV6-5 TRBD1 ASRPSDRGGNTIY
TRBJ1-5 TRBV6-6 TRBD1 ASSYSTGGINQPQH
TRBJ2-1 TRBV19 TRBD2 ASKNSGGSSNEQF
TRBJ2-1 TRBV27 NA ASSLSWQSHNEQF
TRBJ1-5 TRBV28 TRBD1 ASSFSGMDRTNQPQH
TRBJ1-6 TRBV19 NA ASSIAAENSPLH
TRBJ2-3 TRBV12-3/TRBV12-4 NA ASRVTDTQY
TRBJ1-1 TRBV4-1 NA ASSQDIRGQGKAF
TRBJ1-6 TRBV30 NA AWSGGQSGSPLH
TRBJ1-3 TRBV3-1/TRBV3-2 NA ASSPRGPNTIY
TRBJ1-1 TRBV5-6 NA ASSASWGAIGGTEAF
TRBJ2-7 TRBV11-3 TRBD2 ASSRTSGGTYEQY